The present TCR beta chain was sequenced within a study of Ad26.COV2.S vaccination and SARS-CoV-2 variants. As to treatment: some 19 received Ad26.COV2.S at low or high dose, single or two shots; roughly 5 received placebo; per-sample allocation not given. Sample collection was performed on day 63 after the first vaccine or placebo injection. This clone was detected only once. Different DNA sequences within this sample yield the same CDR3. Measured with immunoSEQ multiplex PCR; TCRdb has only the in-frame clones, and not every one. The sample has about 460,000 clones, nearly 90% seen once. The V end lost 2 bases, the J end lost 5 bases, and 3 bases lay between the germline ends. In germline, CDR1 is MDHEN, CDR2 SYDVKM. The CDR3 extends over 12 amino acids.

The sample here was peripheral blood, taken in a trial of Ad26.COV2.S vaccine versus placebo. V is TRBV28 and J is TRBJ2-2; D not certain. This clonotype originated in a person aged 18-60 years who received the Ad26.COV2.S COVID-19 vaccine or a placebo. CDR3 bases: TGTGCCAGCAGTTTACTGACCGGGGAGCTGTTTTTT. It translates to CASSLLTGELFF.